Following are 9 T cell receptor beta chains from one sample sequenced in a study of blood T cell repertoires in COVID-19. Sequencing used immunoSEQ multiplex PCR; TCRdb keeps in-frame clones, though not all of them. Of about 260,000 clones listed, roughly 87% were seen once; the top ten hold 2.2%. Sequencing input: peripheral blood. Receptor source: a woman aged 45 to 65 who had recovered from COVID-19.

The chain uses TRBV30 and TRBJ1-2; 7 nucleotides match TRBD1. The CDR3 covers 12 residues. The V and J ends lost 5 bases and 8 bases, in that order; junction bases with no gene match: 8. Germline loops: CDR1 GTSNPN, CDR2 SVGIG (reference sequence). CDR3 coding DNA: TGTGCCTGGTTACAGGGGTTCGGGGGCTACACCTTC. Protein product: CAWLQGFGGYTF.

This chain links TRBV7-2 with TRBJ1-2; D not resolved. Germline loops: CDR1 SGHTA, CDR2 FQGNSA. The V gene lost 7 bases and the J gene lost 8 bases, with 26 bases spanning the gap. The CDR3 consists of 16 residues. In DNA form, the CDR3 reads TGTGCCAGCACCCCCCCCGGGTCCTTCGGTGGGAGAGGCTACACCTTC. As protein: CASTPPGSFGGRGYTF. Full variable domain (remainder filled in from reference TRBV7-2 and TRBJ1-2): GAGVSQSPSNKVTEKGKDVELRCDPISGHTALYWYRQSLGQGLEFLIYFQGNSAPDKSGLPSDRFSAERTGGSVSTLTIQRTQQEDSAVYLCASTPPGSFGGRGYTFGSGTRLTVV.

CDR3 residues: CASGVAGVGETQYF. The CDR3 coding sequence is TGTGCCAGCGGGGTGGCGGGAGTGGGGGAGACCCAGTACTTC. The chain recombines TRBV5-4 with TRBJ2-5, with TRBD2 matching over 7 bases. V was clipped by 7 bases and J by 5 bases; unmatched bases: 11. The CDR3 contains 14 residues. CDR1 and CDR2 (germline): SGHNT, YYREEE (reference sequence).

CDR3 nucleotide sequence: TGTGCCAGCAGCATCCATTACGGGACAGGGCCCTCAAATTCACCCCTCCACTTT. Protein: CASSIHYGTGPSNSPLHF. This chain links TRBV5-8 with TRBJ1-6; 9 bases line up with TRBD1. V trimming: 4 bases; J trimming: 7 bases; junction bases outside the gene matches: 15. CDR3 size: 18 residues. Per germline, CDR1 SGHTS and CDR2 YDEGEE.

V gene TRBV30 combines with J gene TRBJ2-2; TRBD2 matches at 9 bases. Trimming took 2 bases from V and 4 from J; bases not matched to a gene: 8. The CDR3 is 16 residues long. Germline V lookup: CDR1 GTSNPN, CDR2 SVGIG (reference sequence). Here the CDR3 DNA reads TGTGCCTGGAGTCCCCTGGGAGCGGGGGGCACCGGGGAGCTGTTTTTT. Amino acids: CAWSPLGAGGTGELFF.

The chain has TRBV7-8 and TRBJ2-5; 9 bases agree with TRBD2. Germline lookup yields CDR1 SGHVS and CDR2 FQNEAQ. Losses at the gene ends were 3 bases for V and 4 bases for J; bases not matched to a gene: 6. The length of the CDR3 is 15 residues. For the CDR3, the DNA is TGTGCCAGCAGCTTTACCGCGGGAGGGTTAGAGACCCAGTACTTC. Protein sequence: CASSFTAGGLETQYF.

The chain employs TRBV13 and TRBJ2-7; tentative D call: TRBD2 (8 bases). The germline V gene encodes CDR1 PRHDT and CDR2 FYEKMQ (reference sequence). The CDR3 contains 15 residues. The V end was cut by 5 bases, the J end by 3 bases, with 17 bases between. CDR3 nucleotide sequence: TGTGCCAGCAGCCGATCGGGGGGGACAGACTACGAGCAGTACTTC. Protein: CASSRSGGTDYEQYF. The complete variable domain, with remaining parts taken from reference TRBV13 and TRBJ2-7, reads AAGVIQSPRHLIKEKRETATLKCYPIPRHDTVYWYQQGPGQDPQFLISFYEKMQSDKGSIPDRFSAQQFSDYHSELNMSSLELGDSALYFCASSRSGGTDYEQYFGPGTRLTVT.

The chain combines TRBV5-4 with TRBJ2-1; 9 nucleotides line up with TRBD2. Germline CDR1 SGHNT, CDR2 YYREEE (reference sequence). The junction had 13 bases not matched to a gene; V was cut back by 6 bases and J by 9 bases. This CDR3 has 15 amino acids. The CDR3 nucleotides are TGTGCCAGCACCCTTGGGGGGACTAGCTTAGGTGAGCAGTTCTTC. Its translation is CASTLGGTSLGEQFF. The complete variable domain, with remaining parts taken from reference TRBV5-4 and TRBJ2-1, reads ETGVTQSPTHLIKTRGQQVTLRCSSQSGHNTVSWYQQALGQGPQFIFQYYREEENGRGNFPPRFSGLQFPNYSSELNVNALELDDSALYLCASTLGGTSLGEQFFGPGTRLTVL.

This chain links TRBV6-6 with TRBJ2-3; 9 positions match TRBD1. J lost 6 bases, V lost 5 bases, and 9 bases had no gene match. There are 15 residues in the CDR3. Per the germline V gene, CDR1 is MNHNY and CDR2 is SVGAGI (reference sequence). As DNA, the CDR3 is TGTGCCAGCAGTCCCGGGACAGGGAGTTCCGATACGCAGTATTTT. Its protein product is CASSPGTGSSDTQYF.